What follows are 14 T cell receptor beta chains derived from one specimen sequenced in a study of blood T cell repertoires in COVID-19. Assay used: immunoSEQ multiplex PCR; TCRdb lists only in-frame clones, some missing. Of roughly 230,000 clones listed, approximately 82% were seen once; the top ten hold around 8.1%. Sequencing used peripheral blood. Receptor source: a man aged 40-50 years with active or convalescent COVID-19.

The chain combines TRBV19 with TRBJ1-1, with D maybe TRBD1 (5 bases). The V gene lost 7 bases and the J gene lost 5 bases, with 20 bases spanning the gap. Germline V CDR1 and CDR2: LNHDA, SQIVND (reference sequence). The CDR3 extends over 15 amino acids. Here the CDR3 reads CASTTLVGGGTEAFF. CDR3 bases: TGTGCCAGTACCACTTTGGTGGGTGGGGGGACTGAAGCTTTCTTT.

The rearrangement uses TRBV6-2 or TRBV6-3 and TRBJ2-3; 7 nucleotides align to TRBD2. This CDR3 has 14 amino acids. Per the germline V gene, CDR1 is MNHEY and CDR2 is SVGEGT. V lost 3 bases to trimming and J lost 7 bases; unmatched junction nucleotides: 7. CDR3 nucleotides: TGTGCCAGCAGTTATGCGAGCGGGGTTAATACGCAGTATTTT. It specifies CASSYASGVNTQYF.

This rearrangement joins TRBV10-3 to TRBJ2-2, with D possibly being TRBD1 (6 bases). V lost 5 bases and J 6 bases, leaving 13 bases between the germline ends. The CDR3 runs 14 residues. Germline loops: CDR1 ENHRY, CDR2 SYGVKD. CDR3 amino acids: CAISSATGAGELFF. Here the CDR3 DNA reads TGTGCCATCAGTTCCGCGACAGGCGCCGGGGAGCTGTTTTTT.

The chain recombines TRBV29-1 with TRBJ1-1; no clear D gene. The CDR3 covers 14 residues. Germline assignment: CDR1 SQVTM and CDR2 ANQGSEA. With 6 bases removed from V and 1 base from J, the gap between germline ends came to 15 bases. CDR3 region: CSVKFRLQNTEAFF. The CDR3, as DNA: TGCAGCGTCAAATTCCGACTTCAGAACACTGAAGCTTTCTTT.

CDR3 region: CASSQAQGSAYEQYF. CDR3 coding DNA: TGTGCCAGCAGCCAAGCCCAGGGCAGTGCCTACGAGCAGTACTTC. The V gene is TRBV3-1 (or the pseudogene TRBV3-2), the J gene TRBJ2-7, with D perhaps matching TRBD1 (5 bases). V was cut by 1 base and J by 2 bases, with 12 bases left in between. The CDR3 loop spans 15 amino acids. CDR1 and CDR2 from the germline V gene are LGHDT and YNNKEL (reference sequence).

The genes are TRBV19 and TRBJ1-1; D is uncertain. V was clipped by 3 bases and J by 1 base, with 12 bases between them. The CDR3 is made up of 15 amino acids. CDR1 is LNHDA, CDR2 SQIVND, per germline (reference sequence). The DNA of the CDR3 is TGTGCCAGTAGTATTAGCACCTATACGAACACTGAAGCTTTCTTT. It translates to CASSISTYTNTEAFF.

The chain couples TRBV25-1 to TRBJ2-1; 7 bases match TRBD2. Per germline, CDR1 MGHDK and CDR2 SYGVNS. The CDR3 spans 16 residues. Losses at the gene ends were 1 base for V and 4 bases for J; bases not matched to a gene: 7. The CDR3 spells CASSESGTTRYNEQFF. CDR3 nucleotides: TGTGCCAGCAGTGAATCCGGGACTACCCGGTACAATGAGCAGTTCTTC.

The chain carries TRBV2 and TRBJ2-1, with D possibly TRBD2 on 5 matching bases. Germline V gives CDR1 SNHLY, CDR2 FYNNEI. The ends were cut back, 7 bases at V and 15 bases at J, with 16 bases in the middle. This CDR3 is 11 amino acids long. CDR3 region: CASIVATMRFF. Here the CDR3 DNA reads TGTGCCAGCATTGTAGCGACTATGCGGTTCTTC.

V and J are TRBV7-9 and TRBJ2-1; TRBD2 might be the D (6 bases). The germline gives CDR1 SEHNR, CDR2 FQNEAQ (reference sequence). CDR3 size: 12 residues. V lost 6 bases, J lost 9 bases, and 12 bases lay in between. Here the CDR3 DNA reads TGTGCCAGCAGTCCGACTAGTTTTGAGCAGTTCTTC. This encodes CASSPTSFEQFF.

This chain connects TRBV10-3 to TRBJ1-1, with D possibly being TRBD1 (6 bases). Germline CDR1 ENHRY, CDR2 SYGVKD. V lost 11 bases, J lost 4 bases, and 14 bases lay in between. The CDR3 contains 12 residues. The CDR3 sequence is CASQGGATEAFF. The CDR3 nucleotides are TGTGCCTCACAGGGAGGGGCCACTGAAGCTTTCTTT.

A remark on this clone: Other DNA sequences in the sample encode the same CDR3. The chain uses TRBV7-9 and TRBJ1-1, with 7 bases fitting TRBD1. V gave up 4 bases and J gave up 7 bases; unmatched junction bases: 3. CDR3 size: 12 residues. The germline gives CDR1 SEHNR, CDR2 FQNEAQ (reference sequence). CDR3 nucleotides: TGTGCCAGCAGCTCACAGGGGAGTGAAGCTTTCTTT. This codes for CASSSQGSEAFF.

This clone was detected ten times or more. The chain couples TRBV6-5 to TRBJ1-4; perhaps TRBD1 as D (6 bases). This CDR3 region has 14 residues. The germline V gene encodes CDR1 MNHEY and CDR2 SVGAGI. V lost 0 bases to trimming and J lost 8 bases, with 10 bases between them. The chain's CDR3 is CASSYSKGGEKLFF. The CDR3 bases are TGTGCCAGCAGTTACTCGAAAGGGGGAGAAAAACTGTTTTTT.

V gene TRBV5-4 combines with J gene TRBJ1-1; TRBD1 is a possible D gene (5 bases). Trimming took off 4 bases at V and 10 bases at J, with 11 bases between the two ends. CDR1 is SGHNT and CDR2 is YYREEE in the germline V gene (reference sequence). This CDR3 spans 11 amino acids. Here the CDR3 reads CASSPGVGAFF. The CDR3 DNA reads TGTGCCAGCAGCCCGGGGGTTGGAGCTTTCTTT.

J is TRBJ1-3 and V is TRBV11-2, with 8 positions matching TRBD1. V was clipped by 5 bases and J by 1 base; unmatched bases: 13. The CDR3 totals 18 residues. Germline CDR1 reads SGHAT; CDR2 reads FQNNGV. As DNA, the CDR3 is TGTGCCAGCAGCCCTTCTCCTGGACAGGGTCTATCTGGAAACACCATATATTTT. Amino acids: CASSPSPGQGLSGNTIYF.